This T cell receptor (beta chain) was documented in a study of siplizumab effects on memory and regulatory T cells. Study results and limitations: Suppressive function of proliferating Tregs from siplizumab cultures was not confirmed. About 80-96% of proliferating CD4+ or CD8+ clones had no assignable naive or memory phenotype. Apparently more diverse than memory cells, naive T cells also seemed major alloresponse contributors.

Repertoires were generated with immunoSEQ multiplex PCR, while TCRdb's copy carries only in-frame clones and drops some. The sample records around 100,000 clones, about 90% being singletons. Comment on this clone: Its antigen is unknown.

CDR1 ENHRY and CDR2 SYGVKD come from the germline V gene. CDR3 length equals 15 residues. V trimming: 3 bases; J trimming: 5 bases; junction bases outside the gene matches: 7. Sequencing was done on a sample of CD4+ T cells sorted from blood. This TCR came from a human donor in good health. The V and J genes are TRBV10-3 and TRBJ1-5, with 7 nucleotides matching TRBD1. CDR3 protein: CAISDWTGGDQPQHF. DNA of the CDR3: TGTGCCATCAGTGACTGGACAGGAGGGGATCAGCCCCAGCATTTT.